This T cell receptor beta chain came from a study of blood T cell repertoires in COVID-19. Germline V CDR1 and CDR2: SGHAT, FQNNGV. The CDR3 is 13 amino acids. V was pared by 0 bases and J by 9 bases, with 4 bases of the junction left unmatched. Repertoires were generated with immunoSEQ multiplex PCR, while TCRdb's copy carries only in-frame clones and drops some. Among 120,000 to 150,000 clones listed, around 84% were seen once. The chain joins TRBV11-2 to TRBJ2-7, with 8 bases lining up with TRBD2. This sequence originates from a woman aged 45-59 years who had been exposed to COVID-19. Sequencing was carried out using PBMCs or T cells enriched from blood (not recorded which). CDR3 sequence: CASSLDREGRQYF. For the CDR3, the DNA is TGTGCCAGCAGCTTAGATCGGGAGGGGCGGCAGTACTTC.